This TCR beta chain was observed in a study of T cells after yellow fever vaccination. Per the germline V gene, CDR1 is SQVTM and CDR2 is ANQGSEA. V lost 6 bases, J lost 2 bases, and 24 bases lay in between. This CDR3 spans 17 amino acids. One entry per CDR3 protein results from TCRdb running MiXCR on the 5' RACE reads. The table includes over 250,000 distinct CDR3 sequences, over 3.5% detected once. At least ten counts were recorded for this clonotype. The material sequenced was PBMCs, taken 5 days after the yellow fever booster vaccination. The chain employs TRBV29-1 and TRBJ2-3; tentatively, D is TRBD2 (7 bases). This receptor was identified in a man aged 18 to 30 who received the YFV17D yellow fever vaccine. As DNA, the CDR3 is TGCAGCGTCACCCCAAGAAACAGCGGGACAATCACAGATACGCAGTATTTT. Its translation: CSVTPRNSGTITDTQYF.